This TCR beta chain was captured by sequencing in a study of blood T cell repertoires in COVID-19. The J segment lost 5 bases and the V segment lost 5 bases, leaving 9 bases of the junction unmatched. Per the germline V gene, CDR1 is LNHDA and CDR2 is SQIVND (reference sequence). The CDR3 runs to 15 residues. Only in-frame clones appear in the TCRdb table, and some are missing; sequencing was by immunoSEQ multiplex PCR. Here the sample spans 90,000 to 130,000 clones, around 68% being singletons. The source of this sequence is a woman aged 60-75 years with acute or convalescent COVID-19. Sequenced material: peripheral blood. The chain has TRBV19 and TRBJ2-4, with 7 nucleotides matching TRBD1. This chain's CDR3 is CASSSTRQGENIQYF. The CDR3 region has the DNA TGTGCCAGTAGTTCGACCCGACAGGGCGAAAACATTCAGTACTTC.